What follows describes a single TCR beta chain. Its target is unknown. In each case, RNA was isolated and then reverse transcribed into cDNA as the sequencing template. Profiled with immunoSEQ multiplex PCR; TCRdb holds only in-frame clones, not every one. The repertoire has about 42,000 clones, less than 70% of them found once; the top ten carry roughly 22%. Germline V gene lookup returns CDR1 GTSNPN and CDR2 SVGIG (reference sequence). Trimming took off 8 bases at V and 4 bases at J, with 6 bases between the two ends. There are 10 residues in the CDR3. The record originates from a study of CD8+ T cells in alopecia areata. Overall study: Tofacitinib ran 6 to 18 months, followed by 6 months off drug. General study points: One nonresponder leaves baseline CD8+ expansion's link to response uncertain. Sequencing of scalp samples also includes resident alphabeta T cells from normal skin.

The treatment here: oral pan-JAK inhibitor, 5-10 mg twice daily. The sequencing here drew on CD8+ T cells sorted from blood, taken at week 4, from a patient treated with tofacitinib. The sequence derives from a human donor with alopecia areata. The V call is TRBV30, the J call TRBJ2-1; D remains unclear. In DNA, the CDR3 is TGTGCCGTTGGGTACAATGAGCAGTTCTTC. Translating gives CAVGYNEQFF.